Below, one T cell receptor beta chain is given with its context. This clonotype appeared once. This receptor's antigen is unknown. No clone much larger than this one lies a single base away; base qualities are absent. On its own, one read is weak support. Using a constant-region primer and ProtoScript II reverse transcriptase, TCRbeta-specific cDNA was reverse-transcribed from 500 ng total RNA. Three nested multiplex PCR rounds, following a slightly modified ARM-PCR procedure, were used to build the TCRbeta libraries. The first two PCR rounds used multiplex TRBV1-TRBV30 forward primers with a Cbeta reverse primer, each for 10 to 11 cycles. Sample barcodes and Illumina adapters were added in a final 25-cycle PCR with Deep VentR polymerase. Before sequencing, amplicons of 200-500 bp were purified from gel using a QIAquick gel extraction kit. An Illumina HiSeq 2500 was used to sequence the TCRbeta amplicons, generating 250-bp paired-end reads. The published analysis was carried out like this. Quality trimming of reads was performed with Trimmomatic v0.33, and paired reads were merged with FLASH v1.2.11 so that full CDR3 sequences could be recovered. MiGEC v1.2.1b assigned V, D and J germline segments to the rearranged TCRbeta sequences. Clonotype statistics, along with Shannon-Wiener diversity indices, were calculated using VDJtools v1.0.0. To reduce sampling bias, subsequent analyses other than the diversity analysis used only the 250 most abundant clonotypes in each sample. TCRdb cleaned the public reads at Q25 with fastp, built clones with MiXCR and kept in-frame beta chains. Every distinct CDR3 protein forms one entry, paired with its most common genes and DNA. None of the V and J calls come from the authors' own analysis; TCRdb made them. The sample table shows over 100,000 distinct CDR3 sequences, and under 70% are seen once. Of the sample, around 8.1% is held by the ten largest clones.

Unmatched junction bases come to 10, with V trimmed by 8 bases and J by 2 bases. Per the germline V gene (reference sequence), LNHDA is the CDR1 and SQIVND is the CDR2. From the cysteine through the phenylalanine, the CDR3 covers 16 amino acids. This entry keeps only the CDR3 DNA: 48 bases, framed from base 1. This sample was taken from a study of tumor-infiltrating lymphocytes in primary liver carcinoma (dated by TCRdb to 2016 to 2017). Some background on the complete study: Hepatocellular carcinoma (four) or combined HCC and intrahepatic cholangiocarcinoma (one) was present in the five patients, who were three men and two women aged 30 to 69 years. Tumors of the five patients were stage T1-T3 N0M0 with maximum diameters of roughly 4.2 to 11 cm. Roughly 3.5 to 8 million productive TCRbeta reads were obtained per sample, and no significant difference in read depth was found between tissue types. The study combined TCRbeta repertoire sequencing, expression microarrays and whole-exome sequencing across five regions of each liver tumor, with adjacent normal tissue and blood. A total of 35 specimens from 5 patients went through TCRbeta repertoire sequencing, namely 25 tumor regions, 5 adjacent noncancerous liver tissues and 5 peripheral blood samples. High reproducibility was observed for the technical replicate repertoires, with mean shared-clone rates about 0.92 and correlation coefficients above 0.95. What the research found in general, with its limitations: Bulk unsorted samples precluded comparing CD4+ and CD8+ T cell repertoires. Because only the TCR beta chain was sequenced and unpaired alpha chains were not captured, true repertoire diversity is likely underestimated. With just four to six patients in the study, the authors point out that the findings should be validated in a larger study. The top 250 clones made up a significantly larger repertoire fraction in tumors than in blood (p = 0.039). Pairs of tumor regions showed greater repertoire overlap (mean about 36%) than tumor-adjacent pairs (17%) or tumor-blood pairs (approximately 15%), which is consistent with antigen-driven expansion.

Total RNA and DNA were co-extracted from about 20-30 mg of bulk tissue with the AllPrep DNA/RNA mini kit, without cell sorting. Between late 2015 and early 2016, about five patients in China with histopathologically diagnosed primary liver carcinoma had surgical resection. At the time of sampling, the patients were treatment-naive and had chronic HBV infection. Pieces of fresh tumor and adjacent tissue were cut in half, with one half kept in RNAlater at -80 degrees C and the other half sent for histology. The source of this sequence is a woman in her fifties or sixties with primary liver carcinoma and hepatitis B virus infection. Sequencing used tumor-adjacent normal liver tissue. The chain is encoded by TRBV19 joined to TRBJ2-1; 9 bases in the junction line up with TRBD2. In nucleotide form, the sequence is TGTGCCAGTGACCTGGGGCGGGAGGGCCCCTACAATGAGCAGTTCTTC. It encodes CASDLGREGPYNEQFF.